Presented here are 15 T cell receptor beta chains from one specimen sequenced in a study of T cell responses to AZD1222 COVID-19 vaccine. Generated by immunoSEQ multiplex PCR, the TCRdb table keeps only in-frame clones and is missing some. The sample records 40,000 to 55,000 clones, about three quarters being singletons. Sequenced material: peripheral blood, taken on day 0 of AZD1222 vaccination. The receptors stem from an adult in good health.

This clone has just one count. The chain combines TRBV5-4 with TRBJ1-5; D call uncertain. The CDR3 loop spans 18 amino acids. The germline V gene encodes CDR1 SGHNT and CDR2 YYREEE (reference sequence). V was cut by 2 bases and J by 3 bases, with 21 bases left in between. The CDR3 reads CASSFGGTPHGNNQPQHF. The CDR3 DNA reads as TGTGCCAGCAGCTTCGGAGGTACACCCCACGGGAACAATCAGCCCCAGCATTTT.

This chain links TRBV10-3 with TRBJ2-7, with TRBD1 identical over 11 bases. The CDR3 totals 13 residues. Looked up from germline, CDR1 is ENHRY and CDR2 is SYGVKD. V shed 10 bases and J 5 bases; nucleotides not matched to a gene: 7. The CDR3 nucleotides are TGTGCCACGTCGGGACAGGGGGGCAACGAGCAGTACTTC. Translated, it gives CATSGQGGNEQYF.

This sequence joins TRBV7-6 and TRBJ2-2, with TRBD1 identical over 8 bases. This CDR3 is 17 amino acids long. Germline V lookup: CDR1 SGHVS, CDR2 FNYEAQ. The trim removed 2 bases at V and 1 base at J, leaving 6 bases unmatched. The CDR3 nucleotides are TGTGCCAGCAGCTTAAGCGCTGGGACAGGGAACACCGGGGAGCTGTTTTTT. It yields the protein CASSLSAGTGNTGELFF. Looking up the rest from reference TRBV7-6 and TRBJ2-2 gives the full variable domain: GAGVSQSPRYKVTKRGQDVALRCDPISGHVSLYWYRQALGQGPEFLTYFNYEAQQDKSGLPNDRFSAERPEGSISTLTIQRTEQRDSAMYRCASSLSAGTGNTGELFFGEGSRLTVL.

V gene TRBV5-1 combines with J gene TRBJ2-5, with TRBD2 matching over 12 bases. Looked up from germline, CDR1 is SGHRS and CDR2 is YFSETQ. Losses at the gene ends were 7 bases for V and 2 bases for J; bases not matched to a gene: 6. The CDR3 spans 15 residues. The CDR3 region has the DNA TGCGCCAGCGGTTCGGGGACTAGCGGGCAAGAGACCCAGTACTTC. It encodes CASGSGTSGQETQYF.

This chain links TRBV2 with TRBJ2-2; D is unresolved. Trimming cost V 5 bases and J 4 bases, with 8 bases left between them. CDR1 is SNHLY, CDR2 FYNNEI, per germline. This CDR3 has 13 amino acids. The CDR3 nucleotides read TGTGCCAGCAGTTTAGGTCCCACCGGGGAGCTGTTTTTT. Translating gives CASSLGPTGELFF.

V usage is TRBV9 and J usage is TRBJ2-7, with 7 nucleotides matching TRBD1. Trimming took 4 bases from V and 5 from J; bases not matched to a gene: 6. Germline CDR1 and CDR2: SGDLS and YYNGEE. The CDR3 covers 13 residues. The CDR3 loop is CASSFTGAHEQYF. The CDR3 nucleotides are TGTGCCAGCAGCTTCACAGGGGCCCACGAGCAGTACTTC.

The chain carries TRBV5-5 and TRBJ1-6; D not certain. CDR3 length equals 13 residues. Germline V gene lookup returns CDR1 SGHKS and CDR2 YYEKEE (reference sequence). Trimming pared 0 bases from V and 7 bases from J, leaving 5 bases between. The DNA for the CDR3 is TGTGCCAGCAGCTTGGACAGCAATTCACCCCTCCACTTT. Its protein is CASSLDSNSPLHF.

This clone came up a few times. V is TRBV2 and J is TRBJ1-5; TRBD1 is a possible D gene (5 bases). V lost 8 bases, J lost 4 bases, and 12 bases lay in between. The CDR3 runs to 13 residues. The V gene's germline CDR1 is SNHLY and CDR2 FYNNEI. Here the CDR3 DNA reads TGTGCCAGCCTCCAGGGATTAAATCAGCCCCAGCATTTT. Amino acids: CASLQGLNQPQHF.

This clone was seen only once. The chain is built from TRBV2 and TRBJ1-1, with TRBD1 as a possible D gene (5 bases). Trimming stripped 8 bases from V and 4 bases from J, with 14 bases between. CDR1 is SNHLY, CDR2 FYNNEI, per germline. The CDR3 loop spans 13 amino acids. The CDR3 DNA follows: TGTGCCAGCCTCAGGGATCTGCGCACTGAAGCTTTCTTT. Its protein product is CASLRDLRTEAFF.

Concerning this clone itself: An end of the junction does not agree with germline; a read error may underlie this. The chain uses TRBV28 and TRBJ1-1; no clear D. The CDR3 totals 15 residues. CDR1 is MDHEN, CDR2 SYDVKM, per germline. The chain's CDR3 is CAGREPSEGNTEAFF. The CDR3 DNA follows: TGTGCCGGCAGAGAGCCATCGGAGGGTAACACTGAAGCTTTCTTT.

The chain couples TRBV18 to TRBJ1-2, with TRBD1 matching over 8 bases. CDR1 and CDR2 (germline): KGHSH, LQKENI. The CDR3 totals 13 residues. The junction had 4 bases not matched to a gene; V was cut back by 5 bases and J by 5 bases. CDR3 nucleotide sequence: TGTGCCAGCTCAGTGGACAGGGAGTATGGCTACACCTTC. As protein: CASSVDREYGYTF.

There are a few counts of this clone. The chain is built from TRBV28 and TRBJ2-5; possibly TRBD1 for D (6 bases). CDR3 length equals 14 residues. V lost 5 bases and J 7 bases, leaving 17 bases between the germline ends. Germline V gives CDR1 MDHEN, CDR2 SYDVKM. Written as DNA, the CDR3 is TGTGCCAGCAGTCCAACCGGGACACCGTGGACCCAGTACTTC. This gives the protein CASSPTGTPWTQYF.

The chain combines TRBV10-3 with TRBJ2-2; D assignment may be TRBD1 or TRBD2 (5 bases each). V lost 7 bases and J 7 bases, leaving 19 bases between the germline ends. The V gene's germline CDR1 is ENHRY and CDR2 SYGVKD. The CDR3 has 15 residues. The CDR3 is CAIMASTGDVGELFF. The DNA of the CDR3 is TGTGCCATCATGGCCTCTACCGGGGACGTCGGGGAGCTGTTTTTT.

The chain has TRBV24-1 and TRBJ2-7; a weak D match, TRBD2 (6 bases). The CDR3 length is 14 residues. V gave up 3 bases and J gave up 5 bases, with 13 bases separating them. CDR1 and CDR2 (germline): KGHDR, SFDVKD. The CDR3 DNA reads TGTGCCACCAGTGATCCCGCGGGGAGGCACGAGCAGTACTTC. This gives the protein CATSDPAGRHEQYF.

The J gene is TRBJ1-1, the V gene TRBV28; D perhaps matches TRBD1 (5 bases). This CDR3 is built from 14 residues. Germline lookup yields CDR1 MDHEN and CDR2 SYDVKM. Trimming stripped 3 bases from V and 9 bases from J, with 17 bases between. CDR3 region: CASSFVYGGKKAFF. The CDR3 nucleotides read TGTGCCAGCAGTTTTGTATATGGGGGGAAGAAAGCTTTCTTT.